This TCR beta chain emerged from a study of T cell responses to AZD1222 COVID-19 vaccine. Study outcomes and limitations: The study identified only a handful of AZD1222 recipients as seropositive at baseline. Donors were chiefly white British, with a greater number of females, and clonal diversity was perhaps underestimated.

The assay was immunoSEQ multiplex PCR, and TCRdb's table has in-frame clones only and misses some. Among 150,000 to 200,000 clones listed, about nine tenths were seen once. The count of this clone is one. Its specificity is not known. The germline gives CDR1 SGHKS, CDR2 YYEKEE (reference sequence). V was shortened by 2 bases and J by 0 bases, with 12 bases between the two germline ends. The CDR3 runs to 16 residues. The material sequenced was peripheral blood, taken 28 days after the second dose of the MenACWY control vaccine. The chain links TRBV5-5 to TRBJ1-3, with a tentative D call TRBD1 (6 bases). This TCR derives from an adult who received the MenACWY meningococcal vaccine as a control. CDR3 nucleotide sequence: TGTGCCAGCAGCTTACAGGGCCACATCTCTGGAAACACCATATATTTT. It encodes CASSLQGHISGNTIYF.